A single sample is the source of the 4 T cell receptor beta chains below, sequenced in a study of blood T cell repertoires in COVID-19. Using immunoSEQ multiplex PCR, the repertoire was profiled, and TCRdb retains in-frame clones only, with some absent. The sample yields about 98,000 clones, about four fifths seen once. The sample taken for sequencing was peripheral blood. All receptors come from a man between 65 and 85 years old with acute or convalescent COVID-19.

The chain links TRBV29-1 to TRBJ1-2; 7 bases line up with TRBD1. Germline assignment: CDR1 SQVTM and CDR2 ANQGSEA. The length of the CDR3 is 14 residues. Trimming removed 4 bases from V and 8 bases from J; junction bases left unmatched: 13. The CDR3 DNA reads TGCAGCGTTGGCCCCGACAGGGTTACAGGGGGCTACACCTTC. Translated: CSVGPDRVTGGYTF.

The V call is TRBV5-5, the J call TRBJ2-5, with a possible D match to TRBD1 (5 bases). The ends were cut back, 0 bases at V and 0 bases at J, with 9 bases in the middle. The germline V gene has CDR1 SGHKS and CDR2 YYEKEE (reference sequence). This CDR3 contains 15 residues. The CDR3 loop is CASSLGIRDQETQYF. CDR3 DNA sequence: TGTGCCAGCAGCTTGGGGATCAGGGACCAAGAGACCCAGTACTTC.

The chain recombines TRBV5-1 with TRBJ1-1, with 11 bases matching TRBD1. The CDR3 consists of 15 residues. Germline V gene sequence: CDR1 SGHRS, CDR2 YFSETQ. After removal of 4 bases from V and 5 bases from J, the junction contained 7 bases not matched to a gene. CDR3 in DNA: TGCGCCAGCAGCCCGACCGGGACAGGGGGTACTGAAGCTTTCTTT. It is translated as CASSPTGTGGTEAFF.

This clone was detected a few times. The DNA of the CDR3 is TGTGCCAGTAGTATCAATCAGGGGTGGGAGCAGTACTTC. Translating it yields CASSINQGWEQYF. The J gene is TRBJ2-7, the V gene TRBV19; possibly TRBD1 for D (6 bases). This CDR3 spans 13 amino acids. CDR1 and CDR2 (germline): LNHDA, SQIVND (reference sequence). V lost 3 bases and J 7 bases, leaving 13 bases between the germline ends.